This T cell receptor beta chain is drawn from a study of blood T cell repertoires in COVID-19 (dated by TCRdb to the early 2020s). In terms of the full investigation: Collaborator samples came from the United States, Italy and Spain and covered acute and convalescent phases of COVID-19. The material from the prospective study consisted of cDNA or gDNA derived from T cells, B-cell-depleted T cells, or PBMCs. Subjects who had been exposed to COVID-19, were actively infected with it, or had recovered from it provided the deeply sampled blood TCRbeta repertoires that made up the dataset. The repertoires were released in a freely available public database meant as a resource for research on the immune response to SARS-CoV-2. Samples came from the ongoing ImmuneRACE study (first 160 participants) plus 1,254 subjects from 6 global collaborators. The sample metadata nearly always contained a de-identified subject ID, COVID-19 status, age in years and sex. Where available, HLA class I and class II types were obtained from metadata supplied by the sample provider rather than from assay-based typing. The study at large found these results: The amount of clinical and demographic metadata varied by source and participant and was provided uncurated.

CDR1 LNHDA and CDR2 SQIVND were looked up in the germline V gene (reference sequence). V and J are truncated by 7 bases and 0 bases respectively, leaving an intervening sequence of 19 bases. The CDR3 has 17 amino acids, counting the end cysteine and phenylalanine. CDR3 DNA is the only sequence kept; it has 51 bases, read in frame from the first base. TCRbeta CDR3 regions were amplified from genomic DNA using the immunoSEQ Assay, a bias-controlled multiplex PCR. Per the authors' processing: Within the assay, amplification of reference gene primers was used to estimate how many nucleated cells each sample contained. Sequence reads were collapsed and filtered to measure the absolute abundance of every unique TCRbeta CDR3 rearrangement. For each sample, productive Simpson clonality was calculated as the square root of Simpson's diversity index across productive rearrangements. TCRdb's version of the immuneACCESS table is confined to in-frame rearrangements and falls short of the full clone set. An unresolved V gene accounts for under half of the shortfall where checked; the remainder is of unknown origin. The DNA gave D and trimming, while V, J and clone size come from that table. The sample table shows roughly 250,000 clones, and approximately 81% are seen once. Together, the top ten hold around 2.9% of the sample.

Whole blood was collected in K2EDTA tubes by collaborating institutions according to the institutions' own protocols. For TCRbeta analysis, collaborators shipped samples in one of three forms: frozen whole blood, isolated PBMCs, or DNA extracted from either of those sample types. A remark on this clone: It lacks a known antigen. Qualities for individual bases were not recorded, and no much larger clone is one base off.

Source material: peripheral blood. The receptor was isolated from a woman aged 60-70 years with active or convalescent COVID-19. The receptor chain draws on TRBV19 and TRBJ2-4; the best D guess is TRBD1, with 5 bases matching. The CDR3 corresponds to CASNYNPRARAKNIQYF. DNA sequence: TGTGCCAGTAATTACAACCCCAGGGCTCGAGCCAAAAACATTCAGTACTTC. Reference TRBV19 and TRBJ2-4 proteins supply the regions before and after the CDR3; the full variable domain is: DGGITQSPKYLFRKEGQNVTLSCEQNLNHDAMYWYRQDPGQGLRLIYYSQIVNDFQKGDIAEGYSVSREKKESFPLTVTSAQKNPTAFYLCASNYNPRARAKNIQYFGAGTRLSVL.